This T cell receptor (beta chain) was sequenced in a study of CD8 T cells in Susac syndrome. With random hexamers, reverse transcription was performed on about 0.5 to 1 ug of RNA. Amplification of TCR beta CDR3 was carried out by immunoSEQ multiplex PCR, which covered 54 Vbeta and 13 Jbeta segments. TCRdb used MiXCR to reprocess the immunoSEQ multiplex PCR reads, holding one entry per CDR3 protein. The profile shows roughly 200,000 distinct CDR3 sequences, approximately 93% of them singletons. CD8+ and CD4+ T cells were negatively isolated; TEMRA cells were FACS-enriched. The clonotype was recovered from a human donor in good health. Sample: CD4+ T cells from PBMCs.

In nucleotides, the CDR3 is TGTGCCAGTAGCATGGGGGGACTAGCGGCTTACGAGCAGTACTTC. Its translation: CASSMGGLAAYEQYF. V gene TRBV19 combines with J gene TRBJ2-7; 11 bases align to TRBD2. This CDR3 region has 15 residues. J gave up 4 bases and V 6 bases, and 8 bases lay outside the gene matches. The germline CDR1 and CDR2 sequences are LNHDA and SQIVND (reference sequence). The complete variable domain, with remaining parts taken from reference TRBV19 and TRBJ2-7, reads DGGITQSPKYLFRKEGQNVTLSCEQNLNHDAMYWYRQDPGQGLRLIYYSQIVNDFQKGDIAEGYSVSREKKESFPLTVTSAQKNPTAFYLCASSMGGLAAYEQYFGPGTRLTVT.